This is a list of T cell receptor beta chains from one sample in a study of regulatory T cells in long-lasting Graves disease. TCRdb redid the calling of the multiplex PCR reads with MiXCR, one entry per CDR3 protein. Among 350,000 to 500,000 distinct CDR3 sequences, roughly 15% were seen once, and the ten largest hold less than 30%. This same sample was also part of a study on T cells in Graves' hyperthyroidism and ophthalmopathy.

The material was peripheral blood mononuclear cells (PBMCs), obtained at new diagnosis, from a patient treated with antithyroid drugs. These receptors were taken from a woman aged 18-29 years with Graves disease. CDR3s include the opening cysteine and the closing phenylalanine or tryptophan. Each record gives: J gene, D gene, V gene, clone size, CDR3 protein, CDR3 DNA. D genes are given only for firm matches. A row's size may be missing; if present it is once, few, many or a size class.

TRBJ2-7 TRBD1 TRBV12-5 many CALGDRPLLYEQYF TGTGCCCTGGGGGACAGGCCGCTTCTCTACGAGCAGTACTTC
TRBJ2-2 TRBD2 TRBV7-2 many CASSYSGRGGELFF TGTGCCAGCAGCTACAGCGGGAGGGGCGGGGAGCTGTTTTTT
TRBJ2-7 TRBD1 TRBV4-1 - CASSQGGTVEREQYF TGCGCCAGCAGCCAAGGAGGGACAGTCGAGAGGGAGCAGTACTTC
TRBJ1-5 - TRBV19 many CASAKTLGSNQPQHF TGTGCCAGCGCTAAGACGTTAGGTAGCAATCAGCCCCAGCATTTT
TRBJ1-1 - TRBV20-1 few CSATTALRSNTEAFF TGCAGTGCTACGACAGCGCTTAGATCGAACACTGAAGCTTTCTTT
TRBJ1-1 - TRBV28 many CASSLSSGTEAFF TGTGCCAGCAGTTTATCCTCCGGAACTGAAGCTTTCTTT
TRBJ2-1 TRBD2 TRBV6-1 - CASSRLALGYEQFF TGTGCCAGCAGCCGACTAGCTTTGGGCTATGAGCAGTTCTTC
TRBJ2-3 TRBD2 TRBV7-2 many CASSKRDSTDTQYF TGTGCCAGCAGCAAGCGGGACTCCACAGATACGCAGTATTTT
TRBJ2-2 TRBD2 TRBV6-1 many CASSSGTSGIGELFF TGTGCCAGCAGTAGCGGGACTAGCGGGATCGGGGAGCTGTTTTTT
TRBJ2-1 TRBD2 TRBV12-3/TRBV12-4 many CASTNSGTSGINEQFF TGTGCCAGCACCAATTCCGGGACTAGCGGGATCAATGAGCAGTTCTTC
TRBJ2-2 TRBD2 TRBV30 - CAWNLASGRARQSGELFF TGTGCCTGGAATTTGGCTAGCGGGAGGGCCAGGCAATCCGGGGAGCTGTTTTTT
TRBJ2-2 TRBD1 TRBV28 many CASSSTGGETGELFF TGTGCCAGCAGTTCAACAGGGGGCGAAACCGGGGAGCTGTTTTTT
TRBJ2-7 TRBD2 TRBV6-1 - CASTNPSRSGSNYEQYF TGTGCCAGCACCAACCCTTCCCGTAGCGGGAGTAACTACGAGCAGTACTTC
TRBJ2-7 TRBD2 TRBV20-1 many CSASGGGSSYEQYF TGCAGTGCTAGCGGCGGCGGGAGTAGTTACGAGCAGTACTTC
TRBJ1-2 - TRBV5-1 many CASSVDSSEGRGYTF TGCGCCAGCAGCGTGGACAGCTCCGAAGGCCGTGGCTACACCTTC
TRBJ2-5 TRBD2 TRBV7-9 - CAWALAGQETQYF TGTGCCTGGGCACTAGCGGGACAAGAGACCCAGTACTTC
TRBJ2-3 - TRBV25-1 - CASSGDVVTDTQYF TGTGCCAGCAGTGGGGACGTTGTTACAGATACGCAGTATTTT
TRBJ2-7 - TRBV7-9 - CASSPHLGGAEQYF TGTGCCAGCAGCCCCCATCTGGGTGGGGCCGAGCAGTACTTC
TRBJ2-3 - TRBV24-1 - CATSDFRGGSTDTQYF TGTGCCACCAGTGATTTCCGCGGCGGTAGCACAGATACGCAGTATTTT
TRBJ2-7 - TRBV11-2 many CASSFVPTEQYF TGTGCCAGCAGCTTTGTCCCTACCGAGCAGTACTTC
TRBJ2-1 TRBD2 TRBV28 - CASRKGLAGANEQFF TGTGCCAGCAGAAAGGGACTAGCGGGAGCGAATGAGCAGTTCTTC
TRBJ1-2 - TRBV7-9 - CASSLEWPEKYGYTF TGTGCCAGCAGCTTAGAGTGGCCCGAGAAATATGGCTACACCTTC
TRBJ2-1 TRBD2 TRBV7-6 - CASSFLAGGPGNEQFF TGCGCCAGCAGCTTCTTAGCGGGAGGGCCGGGGAATGAGCAGTTCTTC
TRBJ2-7 - TRBV5-1 few CASSPTTGRSYEQYF TGCGCCAGCAGCCCCACGACAGGACGCTCCTACGAGCAGTACTTC